This record covers a single TCR beta chain. The antigen remains undetermined. A far larger clone is only one base removed, so a read error is likely. The record originates from a study of shared clonotypes between healthy human individuals. Points from the study as a whole: Represented genetic and exposure-history diversity was restricted by having few donors. An anticipated effect of sequencing depth on clonotype sharing among donors was recognized.

The V end was cut by 0 bases, the J end by 5 bases, with 13 bases between. Germline CDR1 and CDR2: GTSNPN and SVGIG (reference sequence). CDR3 length equals 14 residues. Sequencing used immunoSEQ multiplex PCR; TCRdb keeps in-frame clones, though not all of them. The sample records about 980,000 clones, around 80% being singletons. The chain joins TRBV30 to TRBJ1-1; D is uncertain. The TCR comes from a man younger than 35 in good health. The sample was memory CD4+ T cells sorted from blood. The subset denotes: CD45RA-negative fraction. The CDR3 loop reads CAWSVRRLRTEAFF. DNA for the CDR3: TGTGCCTGGAGTGTTCGCAGGCTGAGGACTGAAGCTTTCTTT.